What follows are 8 T cell receptor beta chains derived from one specimen sequenced in a study of T cells in Graves' hyperthyroidism and ophthalmopathy. Using RNA transcripts as the source, TCR beta CDR3 regions were amplified. Initially, a first-round RT-PCR of the TCR CDR3 employed the HTBI primer set. Each CDR3 protein gets one entry after TCRdb re-called the multiplex PCR reads with MiXCR. The top ten hold over 45% of the sample, which has approximately 570,000 distinct CDR3 sequences, 20% seen once. Material for sequencing was blood. Receptors were obtained from a man in his forties or fifties with Graves' ophthalmopathy.

This clonotype was found a few times. The rearrangement joins TRBV6-1 to TRBJ2-7; 8 bases line up with TRBD1. Germline V gene lookup returns CDR1 MNHNS and CDR2 SASEGT. The CDR3 extends over 14 amino acids. Trimming removed 6 bases from V and 1 base from J; junction bases left unmatched: 5. CDR3 in amino acids: CASRGQGISYEQYF. The CDR3 region has the DNA TGTGCCAGCAGAGGACAGGGCATATCCTACGAGCAGTACTTC.

As regards this clonotype: This could be a read error, since a much larger clone is one nucleotide away. The chain uses TRBV6-5 and TRBJ2-1; D remains ambiguous. Per the germline V gene, CDR1 is MNHEY and CDR2 is SVGAGI. There are 15 residues in the CDR3. CDR3: CASSSSANPYNEQLF. The CDR3 DNA reads TGTGCCAGCAGTTCGAGCGCGAATCCCTACAATGAGCAGCTCTTC.

A few counts support this clonotype. The rearrangement links TRBV12-3 or TRBV12-4 to TRBJ2-7; D is perhaps TRBD1 or TRBD2 (5 bases each). Trimming removed 3 bases at V and 1 base at J, with 16 bases between. CDR3 length equals 16 residues. The CDR3 protein is CASSLGDPAGSYEQYF. CDR3 sequence (DNA): TGTGCCAGCAGTTTGGGGGACCCGGCAGGATCCTACGAGCAGTACTTC.

The chain joins TRBV6-5 to TRBJ2-3, with 10 positions matching TRBD2. Trimming at V came to 0 bases and at J to 6 bases, leaving 6 bases not matched to a gene. The length of the CDR3 is 16 residues. Germline V gives CDR1 MNHEY, CDR2 SVGAGI. CDR3 protein: CASSYSLAGDPDTQYF. DNA for the CDR3: TGTGCCAGCAGTTACTCGCTAGCGGGGGATCCGGATACGCAGTATTTT.

Regarding this clonotype: It may be a read error: a sequence one base away is much more abundant. The J gene is TRBJ2-1, the V gene TRBV27, with 10 bases lining up with TRBD2. This CDR3 spans 16 amino acids. The germline V gene encodes CDR1 MNHEY and CDR2 SMNVEV (reference sequence). In DNA form, the CDR3 reads TGTGCCAGCAGTTGGGGACTAGCGAGATCCTACGATGAGCAGTTCTTC. Translated: CASSWGLARSYDEQFF.

This clonotype is a singleton in its sample. One base away lies a much larger clone, so this may be a sequencing read error. The genes are TRBV30 and TRBJ1-2, with 8 bases matching TRBD1. Trimming at V came to 2 bases and at J to 7 bases, leaving 12 bases not matched to a gene. The length of the CDR3 is 15 residues. The germline V gene has CDR1 GTSNPN and CDR2 SVGIG (reference sequence). The CDR3 reads CAWSPQDRDTCGYTF. For the CDR3, the DNA is TGTGCCTGGAGTCCTCAGGACAGGGACACCTGTGGCTACACCTTC.

This clonotype has at least ten counts. The V and J genes are TRBV11-2 and TRBJ2-1; 7 positions match TRBD2. The V and J ends lost 2 bases and 9 bases, in that order; junction bases with no gene match: 4. Germline values: CDR1 SGHAT, CDR2 FQNNGV. The CDR3 has 13 residues. CDR3: CASSLSGGTEQFF. CDR3 coding DNA: TGTGCCAGCAGCTTATCGGGAGGTACTGAGCAGTTCTTC.

This clonotype was counted only a few times. The rearrangement uses TRBV30 and TRBJ2-7, with D perhaps matching TRBD1 or TRBD2 (5 bases each). The CDR3 extends over 12 amino acids. Germline V gives CDR1 GTSNPN, CDR2 SVGIG (reference sequence). Trimming left V 4 bases short and J 4 bases short, with 11 bases between. Here the CDR3 reads CAWMRGAYEQYF. The CDR3 bases are TGTGCCTGGATGCGAGGGGCGTACGAGCAGTACTTC.